Presented here are 2 T cell receptor beta chains from one specimen sequenced in a study of tumor and adjacent non-tumor tissue in lung cancer. No cell sorting was done before RNA was extracted from the tissue. TCRbeta libraries were built with three rounds of nested PCR, modified from ARM-PCR. TCRdb called the multiplex PCR reads again in MiXCR, with one record for every CDR3 protein. The table records 200,000 to 250,000 distinct CDR3 sequences, 60% to 75% of them present only once. The source material was lung tumor tissue. The receptors derive from a man in his sixties with non-small cell lung cancer.

Concerning this clonotype itself: The conserved phenylalanine or tryptophan normally closing the CDR3 is absent here, so this likely arose from a read error. The chain employs TRBV11-1 and TRBJ2-1; TRBD2 agrees at 13 bases. This CDR3 spans 15 amino acids. CDR1 SGHAT and CDR2 FQDESV come from the germline V gene (reference sequence). CDR3 region: CVSSPGTSGVRGQFI. CDR3 DNA: TGTGTCAGCAGCCCCGGGACTAGCGGGGTTCGGGGGCAGTTCATC.

In the case of this clonotype: Since no conserved phenylalanine or tryptophan closes the CDR3, a read error is the likely cause. No DNA is shown, since the ends of the CDR3 on it are uncertain; the CDR3 is the one TCRdb lists. The CDR3 sequence is CASSFNRGETQYL. The J gene is TRBJ2-5, the V gene TRBV12-3 or TRBV12-4; the table calls TRBD1, which could not be checked here. Termini included, the CDR3 measures 13 amino acids.